The 25 T cell receptor beta chains below come from one sample, sequenced in a study of T cells after yellow fever vaccination. TCRdb independently ran MiXCR on the 5' RACE reads; one entry per CDR3 protein. In the table there are 130,000 or so distinct CDR3 sequences, about 16% of which are singletons. The sample here was CD8+ T cells sorted from PBMCs, taken 5 days after the yellow fever booster vaccination. Source of these receptors: a man between 18 and 29 years old who received the YFV17D yellow fever vaccine.

The chain links TRBV2 to TRBJ2-5; 9 nucleotides align to TRBD2. The CDR3 sequence is 16 residues long. V lost 8 bases to trimming and J lost 6 bases; unmatched junction nucleotides: 16. Per the germline V gene, CDR1 is SNHLY and CDR2 is FYNNEI. The CDR3 reads CASSTLAGVGGKTQYF. The CDR3 nucleotides read TGTGCCAGCTCAACTTTAGCGGGGGTCGGGGGTAAGACCCAGTACTTC.

This clonotype has more than one count but fewer than ten. This rearrangement joins TRBV7-6 to TRBJ2-7, with 7 bases lining up with TRBD2. V trimming: 3 bases; J trimming: 2 bases; junction bases outside the gene matches: 4. The CDR3 extends over 14 amino acids. From germline, CDR1 is SGHVS and CDR2 FNYEAQ. CDR3 in amino acids: CASSFEGGAYEQYF. Written as DNA, the CDR3 is TGTGCCAGCAGCTTCGAGGGAGGGGCCTACGAGCAGTACTTC. Full variable domain (remainder filled in from reference TRBV7-6 and TRBJ2-7): GAGVSQSPRYKVTKRGQDVALRCDPISGHVSLYWYRQALGQGPEFLTYFNYEAQQDKSGLPNDRFSAERPEGSISTLTIQRTEQRDSAMYRCASSFEGGAYEQYFGPGTRLTVT.

In this sample, this clonotype turned up a few times. The chain is built from TRBV12-3 or TRBV12-4 and TRBJ2-5; D possibly corresponds to TRBD1 (5 bases). V gave up 3 bases and J gave up 5 bases, with 10 bases separating them. This CDR3 spans 13 amino acids. CDR3 amino acids: CASSFGRAETQYF. DNA of the CDR3: TGTGCCAGCAGTTTCGGCAGGGCGGAGACCCAGTACTTC.

This sequence joins TRBV27 and TRBJ1-5; D is unresolved. CDR1 is MNHEY and CDR2 is SMNVEV in the germline V gene (reference sequence). CDR3 size: 13 residues. V was trimmed by 3 bases and J by 5 bases, leaving 8 bases between them. The chain's CDR3 is CASSLVEHQPQHF. For the CDR3, the DNA is TGTGCCAGCAGTTTGGTGGAGCATCAGCCCCAGCATTTT.

This clonotype was counted once. The chain couples TRBV20-1 to TRBJ2-7, with 8 bases fitting TRBD1. The CDR3 has 13 residues. Per the germline V gene, CDR1 is DFQATT and CDR2 is SNEGSKA (reference sequence). Trimming at V came to 6 bases and at J to 4 bases, leaving 8 bases not matched to a gene. Here the CDR3 reads CSATGAWRYEQYF. Written as DNA, the CDR3 is TGCAGTGCGACAGGGGCATGGCGATACGAGCAGTACTTC.

The rearrangement links TRBV2 to TRBJ2-2, with 13 bases that match TRBD2. The CDR3 length is 17 residues. Germline trimming cut 6 bases from V and 0 bases from J; bases unmatched to any gene: 4. Germline values: CDR1 SNHLY, CDR2 FYNNEI. CDR3 coding DNA: TGTGCCAGCAGAGGACTAGCGGGGGCCTCGAACACCGGGGAGCTGTTTTTT. Translation gives CASRGLAGASNTGELFF.

This clonotype was found a few times. As DNA, the CDR3 is TGTGCCAGCAGTTTAGCGGGGGGGCGCTCAGATACGCAGTATTTT. Translation: CASSLAGGRSDTQYF. The chain combines TRBV12-3 or TRBV12-4 with TRBJ2-3; D might be TRBD2 (7 bases). The CDR3 loop spans 15 amino acids. V shed 0 bases and J shed 4 bases, with 11 bases lying between them.

The chain couples TRBV29-1 to TRBJ2-1, with 11 nucleotides matching TRBD2. Germline V CDR1 and CDR2: SQVTM, ANQGSEA. The CDR3 has 17 residues. Trimming at V came to 6 bases and at J to 0 bases, leaving 10 bases not matched to a gene. CDR3 region: CSVSGLADSSSYNEQFF. CDR3 bases: TGCAGCGTATCGGGACTAGCGGACTCGAGCTCCTACAATGAGCAGTTCTTC.

This sequence joins TRBV5-1 and TRBJ2-3, with D tentatively TRBD1 or TRBD2 (5 bases each). Germline V gene data show CDR1 as SGHRS and CDR2 as YFSETQ. The germline V and J ends were trimmed by 3 bases and 4 bases, with 18 bases remaining between them. CDR3 length: 16 amino acids. The CDR3 DNA follows: TGCGCCAGCAGCTCCTTGGAAACGGGGCGGCCAGATACGCAGTATTTT. Its protein product is CASSSLETGRPDTQYF.

This clonotype was counted a few times. The gene calls are TRBV6-5 and TRBJ2-7; the match to TRBD1 covers 7 bases. Germline values: CDR1 MNHEY, CDR2 SVGAGI. The V segment lost 2 bases and the J segment 4 bases; nucleotides outside the gene matches: 2. The CDR3 totals 13 residues. CDR3 DNA: TGTGCCAGCAGTTACAACAGGGGTTACGAGCAGTACGTC. It is translated as CASSYNRGYEQYV.

This clonotype was detected only a few times. The rearrangement joins TRBV19 to TRBJ2-7; D might be TRBD1 (7 bases). This CDR3 region has 12 residues. CDR1 is LNHDA and CDR2 is SQIVND in the germline V gene (reference sequence). Trimming took off 8 bases at V and 1 base at J, with 9 bases between the two ends. CDR3 region: CASQGGSYEQYF. DNA of the CDR3: TGTGCCAGTCAGGGGGGATCCTACGAGCAGTACTTC. Together with reference TRBV19 and TRBJ2-7, the CDR3 gives the full variable domain: DGGITQSPKYLFRKEGQNVTLSCEQNLNHDAMYWYRQDPGQGLRLIYYSQIVNDFQKGDIAEGYSVSREKKESFPLTVTSAQKNPTAFYLCASQGGSYEQYFGPGTRLTVT.

This clonotype appeared many times. This sequence joins TRBV5-1 and TRBJ2-2, with TRBD1 identical over 8 bases. Unmatched junction bases numbered 8, after V lost 0 bases and J lost 4 bases. The CDR3 is made up of 17 amino acids. Germline loops: CDR1 SGHRS, CDR2 YFSETQ. The CDR3 nucleotides read TGCGCCAGCAGCTTGGCCAGGACAGGGAGCCGCACCGGGGAGCTGTTTTTT. It yields the protein CASSLARTGSRTGELFF.

V and J are TRBV6-2 or TRBV6-3 and TRBJ2-4, with a tentative D call TRBD1 (7 bases). The CDR3 length is 15 residues. Germline V gene sequence: CDR1 MNHEY, CDR2 SVGEGT. Trimming took 6 bases from V and 0 from J, leaving 12 bases between them. CDR3 residues: CASRSRGVAKNIQYF. In DNA, the CDR3 is TGTGCCAGCAGGTCCAGGGGGGTAGCCAAAAACATTCAGTACTTC.

The chain recombines TRBV4-1 with TRBJ1-6; TRBD1 matches at 8 bases. CDR3 length: 16 amino acids. Per germline, CDR1 MGHRA and CDR2 YSYEKL. J was trimmed by 9 bases and V by 4 bases; bases with no gene match: 11. CDR3 bases: TGCGCCAGCAGCCCTTCGGACAGGGCTGGGATTTCACCCCTCCACTTT. This gives the protein CASSPSDRAGISPLHF.

This clonotype was counted only a few times. The chain links TRBV4-2 to TRBJ1-5; no clear D gene. The CDR3 spans 13 residues. V lost 3 bases to trimming and J lost 0 bases, with 3 bases between them. Germline CDR1 LGHNA, CDR2 YNFKEQ. The CDR3 sequence: CASSHGSNQPQHF. In nucleotides, the CDR3 is TGTGCCAGCAGCCACGGTAGCAATCAGCCCCAGCATTTT.

This rearrangement joins TRBV6-5 to TRBJ2-5; TRBD1 matches 7 bases. The CDR3 has 14 residues. Looked up from germline, CDR1 is MNHEY and CDR2 is SVGAGI. V was clipped by 5 bases and J by 1 base; unmatched bases: 4. Here the CDR3 reads CASSPRDSQETQYF. In DNA form, the CDR3 reads TGTGCCAGCAGTCCCCGGGACAGCCAAGAGACCCAGTACTTC.

This chain joins TRBV7-9 and TRBJ1-5; the D is unclear. In germline, CDR1 is SEHNR, CDR2 FQNEAQ (reference sequence). The CDR3 has 14 residues. V lost 5 bases and J 0 bases, leaving 8 bases between the germline ends. CDR3 sequence: CASSPAASNQPQHF. CDR3 coding DNA: TGTGCCAGCAGCCCTGCAGCTAGCAATCAGCCCCAGCATTTT.

The chain's CDR3 is CASSRRASDTQYF. CDR3 DNA: TGTGCCAGCAGTAGGCGGGCCTCAGATACGCAGTATTTT. The chain joins TRBV27 to TRBJ2-3, with D maybe TRBD2 (5 bases). Looked up from germline, CDR1 is MNHEY and CDR2 is SMNVEV (reference sequence). This CDR3 region has 13 residues. The ends were cut back, 5 bases at V and 4 bases at J, with 10 bases in the middle.

This clonotype was counted a few times. The chain is built from TRBV27 and TRBJ2-1, with a possible D match to TRBD2 (5 bases). Germline CDR1 is MNHEY and CDR2 is SMNVEV (reference sequence). This CDR3 spans 14 amino acids. The germline V and J ends were trimmed by 3 bases and 7 bases, with 13 bases remaining between them. The CDR3 protein is CASSFSDFGNEQFF. The CDR3 DNA follows: TGTGCCAGCAGTTTCTCGGACTTCGGTAATGAGCAGTTCTTC.

This clonotype appeared a few times. The genes are TRBV6-5 and TRBJ2-6; possible D gene TRBD2, 6 bases. The CDR3 is made up of 15 amino acids. Trimming took 8 bases from V and 3 from J, leaving 14 bases between them. CDR1 is MNHEY and CDR2 is SVGAGI in the germline V gene. The DNA for the CDR3 is TGTGCCAGCCGTCGGGGGTTTGGTGGGGCCAACGTCCTGACTTTC. It specifies CASRRGFGGANVLTF.

The rearrangement uses TRBV7-8 and TRBJ1-5; tentatively, D is TRBD1 (6 bases). The germline V gene has CDR1 SGHVS and CDR2 FQNEAQ. V lost 3 bases and J lost 6, with 18 bases in between. The CDR3 is made up of 16 amino acids. Here the CDR3 reads CASSLGGGHGGQPQHF. The DNA for the CDR3 is TGTGCCAGCAGCTTGGGTGGGGGACACGGGGGTCAGCCCCAGCATTTT.

The chain combines TRBV20-1 with TRBJ1-2, with D uncertain. The germline V gene encodes CDR1 DFQATT and CDR2 SNEGSKA (reference sequence). The CDR3 loop spans 13 amino acids. Trimming removed 6 bases from V and 6 bases from J, with 17 bases in between. The chain's CDR3 is CSAILHTVDGYTF. For the CDR3, the DNA is TGCAGTGCCATTCTTCACACAGTCGATGGCTACACCTTC.

The genes are TRBV6-2 or TRBV6-3 and TRBJ1-5; D not certain. In germline, CDR1 is MNHEY, CDR2 SVGEGT. Trimming cost V 2 bases and J 4 bases, with 9 bases left between them. The length of the CDR3 is 14 residues. This CDR3 reads CASSYPDGNQPQHF. In nucleotides, the CDR3 is TGTGCCAGCAGTTACCCGGACGGGAATCAGCCCCAGCATTTT.

This clonotype was seen a few times. This chain uses TRBV5-6 with TRBJ1-4, with D uncertain. Germline V CDR1 and CDR2: SGHDT, YYEEEE. The CDR3 has 16 amino acids. Trimming removed 4 bases from V and 2 bases from J, with 15 bases in between. The CDR3 sequence: CASSNFGPNTNEKLFF. In nucleotides, the CDR3 is TGTGCCAGCAGCAATTTCGGACCGAACACTAATGAAAAACTGTTTTTT.

The sample holds a few counts of this clonotype. The genes are TRBV6-2 or TRBV6-3 and TRBJ2-6; tentatively, D is TRBD1 or TRBD2 (6 bases each). Germline V CDR1 and CDR2: MNHEY, SVGEGT. The CDR3 extends over 15 amino acids. V dropped 2 bases and J dropped 4 bases, with 9 bases sitting between them. The chain's CDR3 is CASSYGGPGANVLTF. In nucleotides, the CDR3 is TGTGCCAGCAGTTACGGGGGGCCCGGGGCCAACGTCCTGACTTTC.